Reported below is one T cell receptor beta chain. Assay used: immunoSEQ multiplex PCR; TCRdb lists only in-frame clones, some missing. This table holds around 700,000 clones, around 89% found once. The source of the sample is a study of blood T cell repertoires in COVID-19. V was pared by 3 bases and J by 4 bases, with 7 bases of the junction left unmatched. CDR1 SGHRS and CDR2 YFSETQ come from the germline V gene. The length of the CDR3 is 15 residues. This sequence was found in a woman aged 18 to 35 with acute or convalescent COVID-19. The genes are TRBV5-1 and TRBJ2-1; TRBD1 aligns across 7 bases. Sequencing was carried out using peripheral blood. The CDR3 sequence is CASSSGTAKYNEQFF. The DNA for the CDR3 is TGCGCCAGCAGCTCCGGGACAGCAAAGTACAATGAGCAGTTCTTC.